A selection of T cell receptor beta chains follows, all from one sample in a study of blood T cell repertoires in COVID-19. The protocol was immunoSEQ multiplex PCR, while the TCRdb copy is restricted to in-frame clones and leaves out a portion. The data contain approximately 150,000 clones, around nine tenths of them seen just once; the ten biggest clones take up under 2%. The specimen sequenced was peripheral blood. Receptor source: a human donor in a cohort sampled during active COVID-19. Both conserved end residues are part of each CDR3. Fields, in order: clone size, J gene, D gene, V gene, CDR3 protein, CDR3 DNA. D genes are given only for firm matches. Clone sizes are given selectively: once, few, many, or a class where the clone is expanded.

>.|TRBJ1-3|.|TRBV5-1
CASSLEPYSGNTIYF
TGCGCCAGCAGCTTGGAGCCCTACTCTGGAAACACCATATATTTT
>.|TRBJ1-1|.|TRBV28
CASSSPPGNTEAFF
TGTGCCAGCAGTTCCCCCCCAGGGAACACTGAAGCTTTCTTT
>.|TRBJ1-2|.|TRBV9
CASREGLALNYGYTF
TGTGCCAGCAGAGAGGGACTGGCACTTAACTATGGCTACACCTTC
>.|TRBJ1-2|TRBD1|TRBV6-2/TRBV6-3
CASSYPEGQIRGYTF
TGTGCCAGCAGTTACCCCGAGGGACAGATCCGGGGCTACACCTTC
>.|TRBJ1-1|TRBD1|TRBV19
CASSLGFRQGMNTEAFF
TGTGCCAGTAGTTTGGGCTTCCGACAGGGGATGAACACTGAAGCTTTCTTT
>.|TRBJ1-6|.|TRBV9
CASSPGGLGPNSPLHF
TGTGCCAGCAGCCCAGGAGGGTTGGGCCCTAATTCACCCCTCCACTTT
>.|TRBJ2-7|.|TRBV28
CASSSGGFFSYEQYF
TGTGCCAGCAGTTCGGGGGGCTTTTTCTCCTACGAGCAGTACTTC
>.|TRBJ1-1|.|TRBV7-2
CASSKQGRSEAFF
TGTGCCAGCAGTAAACAGGGAAGGTCTGAAGCTTTCTTT
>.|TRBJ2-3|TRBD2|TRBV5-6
CASSLGNSGSTDTQYF
TGTGCCAGCAGCTTGGGGAATAGCGGGAGCACAGATACGCAGTATTTT
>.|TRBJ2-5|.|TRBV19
CASSIQGGSETQYF
TGTGCCAGTAGTATACAAGGAGGGAGCGAGACCCAGTACTTC
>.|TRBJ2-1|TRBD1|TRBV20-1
CSGTGYNEQFF
TGCAGTGGGACAGGCTACAATGAGCAGTTCTTC
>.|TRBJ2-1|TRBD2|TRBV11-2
CASSGTSLVGGEQFF
TGTGCCAGCAGTGGGACTAGCCTGGTAGGCGGTGAGCAGTTCTTC
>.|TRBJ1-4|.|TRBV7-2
CASSLGASTNEKLFF
TGTGCCAGCAGCTTAGGGGCGTCAACTAATGAAAAACTGTTTTTT
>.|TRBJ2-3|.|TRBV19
CASRRISGTDTQYF
TGTGCCAGTAGGAGAATTAGCGGCACAGATACGCAGTATTTT
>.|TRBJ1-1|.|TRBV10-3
CAISETGNTEAFF
TGTGCCATCAGTGAGACAGGGAACACTGAAGCTTTCTTT
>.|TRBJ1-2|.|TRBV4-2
CASSQEGGGYGYTF
TGTGCCAGCAGCCAAGAGGGGGGGGGCTATGGCTACACCTTC
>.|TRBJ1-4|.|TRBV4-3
CASSQSYQGNEKLFF
TGCGCCAGCAGCCAAAGTTATCAGGGAAATGAAAAACTGTTTTTT
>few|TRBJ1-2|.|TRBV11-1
CASSGGQIYGYTF
TGTGCCAGCAGCGGAGGACAGATCTATGGCTACACCTTC
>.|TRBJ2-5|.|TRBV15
CATSSPAPRFQETQYF
TGTGCCACCAGCTCCCCGGCACCCAGGTTCCAAGAGACCCAGTACTTC
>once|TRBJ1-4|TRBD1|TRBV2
CASRRTGDEKLFF
TGTGCCAGCAGAAGGACAGGGGATGAAAAACTGTTTTTT
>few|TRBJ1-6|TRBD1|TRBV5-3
CARSGYRDRNSPLHF
TGTGCCAGAAGCGGTTACCGGGACAGGAATTCACCCCTCCACTTT
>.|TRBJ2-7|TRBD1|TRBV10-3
CAIRRDRDLYEQYF
TGTGCCATCAGAAGGGACAGGGATTTGTACGAGCAGTACTTC
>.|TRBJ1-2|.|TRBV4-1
CASSQGGRDGDYGYTF
TGCGCCAGCAGCCAAGGTGGCAGGGATGGCGACTATGGCTACACCTTC
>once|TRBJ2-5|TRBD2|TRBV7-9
CASSLVGSRGGVTQYF
TGTGCCAGCAGCTTAGTAGGTTCGCGCGGGGGAGTAACCCAGTACTTC
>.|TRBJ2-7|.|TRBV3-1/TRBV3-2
CASSHPDRYEQYF
TGTGCCAGCAGCCATCCTGACAGGTACGAGCAGTACTTC
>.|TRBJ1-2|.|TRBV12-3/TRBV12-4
CASSLELRSHTF
TGTGCCAGCAGTTTAGAACTGCGGTCCCACACCTTC
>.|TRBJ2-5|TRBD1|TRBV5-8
CASSSGTGTETQYF
TGTGCCAGCAGCTCCGGGACAGGCACGGAGACCCAGTACTTC
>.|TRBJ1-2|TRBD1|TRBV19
CASSIGTGTVFYGYTF
TGTGCCAGTAGTATTGGGACAGGGACCGTTTTCTATGGCTACACCTTC
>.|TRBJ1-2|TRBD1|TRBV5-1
CASRGNQDRVGGYTF
TGCGCCAGCAGGGGGAACCAAGACAGGGTTGGTGGCTACACCTTC
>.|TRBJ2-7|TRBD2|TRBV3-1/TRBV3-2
CASSQGAGGPYEQYF
TGTGCCAGCAGCCAAGGGGCGGGGGGCCCCTACGAGCAGTACTTC
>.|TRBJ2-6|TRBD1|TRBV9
CASSVSWHEGTGASGANVLTF
TGTGCCAGCAGCGTATCGTGGCATGAAGGGACAGGGGCCTCTGGGGCCAACGTCCTGACTTTC
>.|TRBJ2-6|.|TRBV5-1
CASTTGGFSGANVLTF
TGCGCCAGCACGACCGGGGGATTCTCTGGGGCCAACGTCCTGACTTTC
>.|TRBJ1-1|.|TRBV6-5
CASSWRLMNTEAFF
TGTGCCAGCAGTTGGAGACTTATGAACACTGAAGCTTTCTTT
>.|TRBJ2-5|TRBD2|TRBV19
CASSMVTSGGAAETQYF
TGTGCCAGTAGTATGGTGACTAGCGGGGGGGCCGCGGAGACCCAGTACTTC
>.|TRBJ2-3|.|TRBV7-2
CASSLARELGTQYF
TGTGCCAGCAGCCTCGCCCGGGAGCTGGGTACGCAGTATTTT
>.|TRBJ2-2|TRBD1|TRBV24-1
CATGTANTGELFF
TGTGCCACCGGGACAGCCAACACCGGGGAGCTGTTTTTT
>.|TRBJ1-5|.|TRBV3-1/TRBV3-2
CASSPGVGRQNQPQHF
TGTGCCAGCAGCCCGGGGGTAGGCAGGCAGAATCAGCCCCAGCATTTT
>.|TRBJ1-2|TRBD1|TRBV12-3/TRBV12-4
CASSLGRQGGYTF
TGTGCCAGCAGTTTAGGCCGACAGGGGGGCTACACCTTC
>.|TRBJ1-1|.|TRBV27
CASSPVSIGRTEAFF
TGTGCCAGCAGTCCAGTCTCGATAGGGAGAACTGAAGCTTTCTTT
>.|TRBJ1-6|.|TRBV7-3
CASSVLGNSPLHF
TGTGCCAGCTCAGTCCTAGGAAATTCACCCCTCCACTTT
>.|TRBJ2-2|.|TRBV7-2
CASSSLGGGATGELFF
TGTGCCAGCAGCTCCCTCGGAGGGGGGGCGACCGGGGAGCTGTTTTTT
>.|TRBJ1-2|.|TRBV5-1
CASSDRSNYGYTF
TGCGCCAGCAGCGACAGGTCGAACTATGGCTACACCTTC
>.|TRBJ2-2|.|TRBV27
CASSLRGPNTGELFF
TGTGCCAGCAGTTTGCGGGGGCCGAACACCGGGGAGCTGTTTTTT
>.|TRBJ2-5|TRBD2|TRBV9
CASSAGLAGVGETQYF
TGTGCCAGCAGCGCGGGACTAGCGGGGGTGGGAGAGACCCAGTACTTC
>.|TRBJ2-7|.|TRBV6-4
CASSPTSRGKQYF
TGTGCCAGCAGCCCAACTTCTCGGGGGAAGCAGTACTTC
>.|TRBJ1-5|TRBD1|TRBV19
CASNLGQGPNQPQHF
TGTGCCAGTAACCTAGGACAGGGTCCCAATCAGCCCCAGCATTTT
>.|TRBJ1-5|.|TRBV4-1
CASSQGVGQGGNQPQHF
TGCGCCAGCAGCCAAGGGGTAGGGCAGGGCGGCAATCAGCCCCAGCATTTT
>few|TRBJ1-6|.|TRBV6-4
CASSDGRDNSPLHF
TGTGCCAGCAGTGACGGCAGGGATAATTCACCCCTCCACTTT
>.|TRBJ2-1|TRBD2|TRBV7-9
CASTGLAGGEEQFF
TGTGCCAGCACCGGACTAGCGGGGGGAGAGGAGCAGTTCTTC
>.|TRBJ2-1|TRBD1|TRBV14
CASSQVTGGTRYNEQFF
TGTGCCAGCAGCCAAGTAACAGGGGGCACGAGATACAATGAGCAGTTCTTC
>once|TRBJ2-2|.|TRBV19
CASTPGGYTGELFF
TGTGCCAGTACCCCTGGAGGCTACACCGGGGAGCTGTTTTTT
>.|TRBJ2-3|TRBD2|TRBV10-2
CASLGLAGGPGDTQYF
TGCGCCAGCCTAGGACTAGCGGGGGGTCCGGGGGATACGCAGTATTTT
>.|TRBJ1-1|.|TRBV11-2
CASSSLPIAPGAFF
TGTGCCAGCAGCTCCCTCCCGATAGCGCCTGGAGCTTTCTTT
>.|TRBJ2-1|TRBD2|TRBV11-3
CASSLSTGGPEQFF
TGTGCCAGCAGCCTAAGCACGGGGGGGCCAGAGCAGTTCTTC
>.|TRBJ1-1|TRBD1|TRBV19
CASTDRGGNTEAFF
TGTGCCAGTACCGACAGGGGCGGGAACACTGAAGCTTTCTTT
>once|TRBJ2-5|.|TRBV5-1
CASSPGGAETQYF
TGCGCCAGCAGCCCAGGAGGGGCTGAGACCCAGTACTTC
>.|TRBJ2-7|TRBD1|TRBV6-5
CASSPGTGPYEQYF
TGTGCCAGCAGTCCCGGGACAGGTCCCTACGAGCAGTACTTC
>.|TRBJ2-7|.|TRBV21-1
CASRGLAGAFGYEQYF
TGTGCCAGCCGCGGACTAGCGGGGGCCTTTGGTTACGAGCAGTACTTC